These T cell receptor beta chains were read from a single sample in a study of T-cell reconstitution after alpha-beta-depleted transplantation in children. TCRdb re-called the PCR reads through MiXCR, storing one row per CDR3 protein. The sample records under 250,000 distinct CDR3 sequences, about 6.6% being singletons. The specimen comprised PBMCs, sampled before TCRalphabeta/CD19-depleted stem cell transplant. The receptors originated from a boy between 2 and 10 years old with acute lymphoblastic leukemia, due to receive a stem cell transplant. Both conserved end residues are part of each CDR3. The D gene is left open where the match is weak. Clone size appears in some rows only: once, few, many, or a class for an expanded clone.

abundance,j_gene,v_gene,d_gene,len,CDR3nt,CDR3aa
many,TRBJ1-6,TRBV5-1,.,14,TGCGCCAGCAATTCCGGTCAAGGAGAGTCACCCCTCCACTTT,CASNSGQGESPLHF
few,TRBJ2-1,TRBV20-1,TRBD2,16,TGCAGTGCTAGAGACCCGTCAGCGGGGGTAAACAATGAGCAGTTCTTC,CSARDPSAGVNNEQFF
many,TRBJ2-3,TRBV7-9,.,15,TGTGCCAGCAGCTCCCCCCAGGGGGGAACAGATACGCAGTATTTT,CASSSPQGGTDTQYF
once,TRBJ2-1,TRBV20-1,TRBD2,16,TGCAGTGCTAGTTCCCCGGCGGGGGGGCCCCACAATGAGCAGTTCTTC,CSASSPAGGPHNEQFF
many,TRBJ2-7,TRBV6-2/TRBV6-3,.,13,TGTGCCAGCAGTTACAGGGTAATCCACGAGCAGTACTTC,CASSYRVIHEQYF
many,TRBJ2-1,TRBV3-1,.,17,TGTGCCAGCAGCCAAGATTTGCGGCTAGCAACTTACAATGAGCAGTTCTTC,CASSQDLRLATYNEQFF
few,TRBJ1-2,TRBV27,.,14,TGTGCCAGCAGTGTGGGAGGACGGATTTATGGCTACACCTTC,CASSVGGRIYGYTF
many,TRBJ1-1,TRBV7-2,.,14,TGTGCCAGCAGCTTAGTCCCAGGGCCCACTGAAGCTTTCTTT,CASSLVPGPTEAFF
many,TRBJ2-3,TRBV20-1,TRBD2,14,TGCAGTGCTAGGAGGCTAGCGGGGTTAGATACGCAGTATTTT,CSARRLAGLDTQYF
many,TRBJ2-1,TRBV6-2/TRBV6-3,TRBD1,11,TGTGCCAGCAGCTCCGGGACAGGGTTCCTCTTC,CASSSGTGFLF
.,TRBJ1-3,TRBV29-1,.,16,TGCAGCGTCGGAGTTGGTCGACAGGACTCTGGAAACACCATATATTTT,CSVGVGRQDSGNTIYF
few,TRBJ2-7,TRBV6-1,TRBD1,15,TGTGCCAGCAGTAGCCGGGACAGAGGTCTTGGCGAGCAGTACTTC,CASSSRDRGLGEQYF
few,TRBJ1-3,TRBV20-1,TRBD1,16,TGCAGTAGTCGCTCCCCCGGGACAGGGGCCGCAAACACCATATATTTT,CSSRSPGTGAANTIYF
many,TRBJ1-5,TRBV28,.,11,TGTGCCAGCAGCTTCGCGCAGCCCCAGCATTTT,CASSFAQPQHF
few,TRBJ1-5,TRBV10-3,.,14,TGTGCCATCACTTCGGACAGCGATAATCAGCCCCAGCATTTT,CAITSDSDNQPQHF
few,TRBJ1-6,TRBV6-5,.,13,TGTGCCAGCAGTTTCGGATATAATTCACCCCTCCACTTT,CASSFGYNSPLHF
few,TRBJ1-5,TRBV5-6,.,13,TGTGCCAGCAGCACCTCAGGGGATCAGCCCCAGCATTTT,CASSTSGDQPQHF
many,TRBJ1-1,TRBV12-3/TRBV12-4,.,13,TGTGCCAGCAGTTTATCGTTGAACACTGAAGCTTTCTTT,CASSLSLNTEAFF
many,TRBJ2-7,TRBV7-2,TRBD2,13,TGTGCCAGCAGCTTAAAGCGGGACTACGAGCAGTACTTC,CASSLKRDYEQYF
.,TRBJ2-7,TRBV6-5,.,15,TGTGCCAGCAGTTACATACGGTGGATGGGTTACGAGCAGTACTTC,CASSYIRWMGYEQYF
few,TRBJ2-5,TRBV4-3,TRBD2,16,TGCGCCAGCAGCCAAGACAGAGCGGGAGGGCAAGAGACCCAGTACTTC,CASSQDRAGGQETQYF